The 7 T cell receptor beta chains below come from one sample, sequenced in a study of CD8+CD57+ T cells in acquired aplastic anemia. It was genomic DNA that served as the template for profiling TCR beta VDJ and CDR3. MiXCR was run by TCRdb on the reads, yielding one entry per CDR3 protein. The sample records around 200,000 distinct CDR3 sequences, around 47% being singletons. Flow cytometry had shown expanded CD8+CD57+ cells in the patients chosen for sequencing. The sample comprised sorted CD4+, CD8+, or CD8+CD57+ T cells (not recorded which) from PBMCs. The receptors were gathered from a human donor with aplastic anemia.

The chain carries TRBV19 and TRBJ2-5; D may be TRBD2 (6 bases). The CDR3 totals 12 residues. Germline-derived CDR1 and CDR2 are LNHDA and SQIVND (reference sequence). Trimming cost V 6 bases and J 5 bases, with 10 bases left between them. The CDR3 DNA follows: TGTGCCAGTAGGCAGGGAGGTGAGACCCAGTACTTC. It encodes CASRQGGETQYF.

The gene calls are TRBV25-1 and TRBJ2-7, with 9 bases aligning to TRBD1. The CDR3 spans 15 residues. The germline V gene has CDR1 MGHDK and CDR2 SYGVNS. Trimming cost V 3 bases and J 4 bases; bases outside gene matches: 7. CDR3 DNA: TGTGCCAGCAGTGAGCCGGGACAGGGCGCGTACGAGCAGTACTTC. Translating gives CASSEPGQGAYEQYF.

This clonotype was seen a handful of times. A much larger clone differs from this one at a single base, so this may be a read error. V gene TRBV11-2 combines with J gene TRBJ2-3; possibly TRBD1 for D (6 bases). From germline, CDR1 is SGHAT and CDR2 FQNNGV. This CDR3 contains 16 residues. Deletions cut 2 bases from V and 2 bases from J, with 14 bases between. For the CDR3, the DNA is TGTGCCAGCAGCTTAAGACCGTCAGGGGCCACAGATACGCAGTATTTT. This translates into CASSLRPSGATDTQYF.

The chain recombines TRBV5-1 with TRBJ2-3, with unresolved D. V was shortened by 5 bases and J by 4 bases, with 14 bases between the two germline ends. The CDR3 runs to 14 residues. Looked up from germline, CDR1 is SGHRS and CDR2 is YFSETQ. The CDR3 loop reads CASSYGWSADTQYF. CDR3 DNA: TGCGCCAGCAGTTACGGATGGAGCGCAGATACGCAGTATTTT.

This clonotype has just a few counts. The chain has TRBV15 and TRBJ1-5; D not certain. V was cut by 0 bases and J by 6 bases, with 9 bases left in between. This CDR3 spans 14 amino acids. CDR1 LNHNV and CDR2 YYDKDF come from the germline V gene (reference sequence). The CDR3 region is CATSRDGLIQPQHF. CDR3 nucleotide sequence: TGTGCCACCAGCAGAGATGGTCTCATTCAGCCCCAGCATTTT.

Written as DNA, the CDR3 is TGTGCCAGTAGTATAGAACGGACCAATCAGCCCCAGCATTTT. It encodes CASSIERTNQPQHF. The genes are TRBV19 and TRBJ1-5; D is uncertain. This CDR3 spans 14 amino acids. Germline V gene lookup returns CDR1 LNHDA and CDR2 SQIVND (reference sequence). Trimming shortened V by 0 bases and J by 3 bases, and 6 bases separated the two germline ends.

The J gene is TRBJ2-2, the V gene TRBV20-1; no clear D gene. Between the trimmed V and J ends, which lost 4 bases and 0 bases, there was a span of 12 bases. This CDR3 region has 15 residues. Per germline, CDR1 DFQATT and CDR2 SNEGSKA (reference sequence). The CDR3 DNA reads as TGCAGTGCTAAGGTAGTCCCACCGAACACCGGGGAGCTGTTTTTT. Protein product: CSAKVVPPNTGELFF.